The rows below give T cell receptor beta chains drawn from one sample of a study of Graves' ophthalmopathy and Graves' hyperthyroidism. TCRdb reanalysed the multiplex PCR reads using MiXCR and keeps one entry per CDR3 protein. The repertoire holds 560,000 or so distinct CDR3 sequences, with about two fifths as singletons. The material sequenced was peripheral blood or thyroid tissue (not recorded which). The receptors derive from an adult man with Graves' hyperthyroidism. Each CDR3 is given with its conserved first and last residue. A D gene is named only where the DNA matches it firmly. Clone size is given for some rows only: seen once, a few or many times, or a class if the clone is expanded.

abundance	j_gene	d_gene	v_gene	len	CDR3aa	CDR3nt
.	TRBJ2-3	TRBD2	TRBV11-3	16	CASSPPTSSLTDTQYF	TGTGCCAGCAGCCCCCCGACTAGCAGCCTCACAGATACGCAGTATTTT
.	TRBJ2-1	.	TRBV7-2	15	CASSLVGGPMNEQFF	TGTGCCAGCAGCTTAGTTGGGGGACCTATGAATGAGCAGTTCTTC
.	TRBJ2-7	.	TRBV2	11	CASETSNEQYF	TGTGCCAGCGAGACTTCCAACGAGCAGTACTTC
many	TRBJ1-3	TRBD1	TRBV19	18	CASSLRRDSRLSGNTIYF	TGTGCCAGTAGTCTACGTCGGGACAGCCGACTCTCTGGAAACACCATATATTTT
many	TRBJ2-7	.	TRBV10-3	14	CAISRLPDAYEQYF	TGTGCCATCAGCCGACTCCCGGATGCCTACGAGCAGTACTTC
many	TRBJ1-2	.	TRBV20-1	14	CSARDGAQGKGYTF	TGCAGTGCTAGAGATGGGGCTCAGGGTAAAGGCTACACCTTC
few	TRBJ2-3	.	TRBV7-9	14	CASRRGGLTDTQYF	TGTGCCAGCCGACGGGGCGGGCTGACAGATACGCAGTATTTT
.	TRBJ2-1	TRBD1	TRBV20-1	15	CSARDPGQGENEQFF	TGCAGTGCTAGAGATCCGGGACAGGGCGAAAATGAGCAGTTCTTC
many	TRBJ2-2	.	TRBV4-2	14	CASRGPSNTGELFF	TGTGCCAGCAGGGGGCCGTCGAACACCGGGGAGCTGTTTTTT
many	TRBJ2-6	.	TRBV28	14	CASSFGTGANVLTF	TGTGCCAGCAGTTTCGGAACTGGGGCCAACGTCCTGACTTTC
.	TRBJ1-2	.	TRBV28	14	CASSSHTGYPWYTF	TGTGCCAGCAGTTCACATACAGGGTATCCGTGGTACACCTTC
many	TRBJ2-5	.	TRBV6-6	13	CASASVAQETQYF	TGTGCCAGCGCTTCCGTGGCCCAAGAGACCCAGTACTTC
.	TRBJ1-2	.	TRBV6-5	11	CASSNGVDPLF	TGTGCCAGCAGCAACGGGGTCGATCCCCTCTTC
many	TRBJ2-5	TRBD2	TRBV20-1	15	CSASPIAGGQETQYF	TGCAGTGCTAGTCCCATAGCGGGGGGACAAGAGACCCAGTACTTC
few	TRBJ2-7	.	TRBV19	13	CASTTSTGYEQYF	TGTGCCAGTACGACTAGTACCGGGTACGAGCAGTACTTC
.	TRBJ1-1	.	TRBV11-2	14	CASSLDGQDTEAFF	TGTGCCAGCAGCTTAGACGGCCAGGACACTGAAGCTTTCTTT
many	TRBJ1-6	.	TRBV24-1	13	CATSDSTNSPLHF	TGTGCCACCAGTGACTCGACCAATTCACCCCTCCACTTT
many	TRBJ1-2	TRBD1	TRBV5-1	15	CASSSGGTPNYGYTF	TGCGCCAGCAGCTCAGGGGGCACGCCTAACTATGGCTACACCTTC
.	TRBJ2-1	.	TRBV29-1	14	CSVGDFSSYNEQFF	TGCAGCGTGGGGGACTTTAGCTCCTACAATGAGCAGTTCTTC
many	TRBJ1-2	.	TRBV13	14	CASSFRDVDYGYTF	TGTGCCAGCAGCTTCCGGGACGTCGACTATGGCTACACCTTC
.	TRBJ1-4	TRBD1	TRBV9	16	CASSLGTGGNNEKLFF	TGTGCCAGCAGCCTCGGGACAGGGGGTAATAATGAAAAACTGTTTTTT
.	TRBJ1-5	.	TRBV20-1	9	CSARKPQHF	TGCAGTGCTAGGAAACCCCAGCATTTT
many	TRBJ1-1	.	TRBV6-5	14	CASSYDTVSTEAFF	TGTGCCAGCAGTTATGACACGGTGAGCACTGAAGCTTTCTTT
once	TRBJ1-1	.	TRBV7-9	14	CASSLASGVSVAFF	TGTGCCAGCAGCTTAGCCAGCGGGGTTTCGGTAGCTTTCTTT
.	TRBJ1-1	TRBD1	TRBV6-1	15	CASSYSSGGGTEAFF	TGTGCCAGCAGTTACTCTTCAGGGGGCGGCACTGAAGCTTTCTTT
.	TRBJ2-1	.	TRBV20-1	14	CSERRGISYNEQFF	TGCAGTGAGAGGCGAGGGATATCCTACAATGAGCAGTTCTTC
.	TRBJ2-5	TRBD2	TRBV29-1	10	CSPGGETQYF	TGCAGCCCGGGAGGGGAGACCCAGTACTTC
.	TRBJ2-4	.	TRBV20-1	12	CSARGDKNIQYF	TGCAGTGCTAGAGGGGACAAAAACATTCAGTACTTC
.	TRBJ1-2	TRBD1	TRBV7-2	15	CASSSPLDRVFGYTF	TGTGCCAGCAGCTCTCCCCTTGACAGGGTCTTCGGCTACACCTTC
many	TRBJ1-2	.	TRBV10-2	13	CASSENRAYGYTF	TGCGCCAGCAGTGAAAACAGGGCTTATGGCTACACCTTC
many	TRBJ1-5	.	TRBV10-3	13	CAISPYSNQPQHF	TGTGCCATCAGTCCATATAGCAATCAGCCCCAGCATTTT
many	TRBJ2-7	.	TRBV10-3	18	CAISEPSGEAGRYDEQYF	TGTGCCATCAGTGAGCCGAGTGGGGAGGCAGGGAGGTACGACGAGCAGTACTTC
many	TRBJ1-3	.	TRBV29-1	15	CSVVLGGGSGNTIYF	TGCAGCGTTGTCTTAGGGGGTGGCTCTGGAAACACCATATATTTT
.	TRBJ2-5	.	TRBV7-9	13	CASSSYQQETQYF	TGTGCCAGCAGTTCCTACCAGCAAGAGACCCAGTACTTC
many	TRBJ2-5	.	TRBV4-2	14	CASSHPDSQETQYF	TGTGCCAGCAGCCACCCGGACTCCCAAGAGACCCAGTACTTC
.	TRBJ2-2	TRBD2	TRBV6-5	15	CAVARRESGAGELFF	TGTGCCGTGGCAAGGCGGGAGTCTGGAGCCGGGGAGCTGTTTTTT
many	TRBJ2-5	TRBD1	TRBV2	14	CASNLDRAQETQYF	TGTGCCAGCAACCTCGACAGGGCTCAAGAGACCCAGTACTTC
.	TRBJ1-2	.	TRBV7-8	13	CASLRGRVDGYTF	TGTGCCAGCTTGCGGGGTAGGGTCGATGGCTACACCTTC
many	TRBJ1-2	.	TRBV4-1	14	CASSQVGRNYGYTF	TGCGCCAGCAGCCAAGTTGGCAGAAACTATGGCTACACCTTC
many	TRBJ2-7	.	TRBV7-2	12	CASSIDLNEQYF	TGTGCCAGCAGCATAGACCTGAACGAGCAGTACTTC
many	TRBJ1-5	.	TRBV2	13	CASSEYTYQPQHF	TGTGCCAGCAGTGAATACACCTATCAGCCCCAGCATTTT